This TCR beta chain was identified during a study of graft-versus-host responses after intestinal transplantation. From germline, CDR1 is MGHRA and CDR2 YSYEKL. This CDR3 spans 15 amino acids. Germline trimming cut 6 bases from V and 0 bases from J; bases unmatched to any gene: 3. The data were produced by immunoSEQ multiplex PCR, yet TCRdb's version contains in-frame clones alone and is incomplete. The sample yields 15,000 or so clones, around 82% seen once. Processed graft tissue released its intraepithelial and lamina propria lymphocytes. The rearrangement links TRBV4-1 to TRBJ2-2; TRBD2 agrees at 8 bases. The source was ileum tissue, collected 17 days after transplant. This clonotype originated in a human patient who received an intestinal transplant, so some T cells may come from the graft donor. The CDR3 DNA follows: TGCGCCAGCAGACGGGGGGGGTCGAACACCGGGGAGCTGTTTTTT. Protein sequence: CASRRGGSNTGELFF.